The source of this T cell receptor (beta chain) is a study of OX40 agonist ivuxolimab in advanced cancers. Study details: Intravenous ivuxolimab at 0.01 to 10 mg/kg was given to patients every 2 weeks. Hepatocellular carcinoma, melanoma, renal cell or head and neck cancer affected the dose-escalation patients.

Method: immunoSEQ multiplex PCR; TCRdb's copy keeps in-frame clones and lacks some. This table holds tens of thousands of clones, roughly nine tenths found once. The germline V gene has CDR1 SGHRS and CDR2 YFSETQ. CDR3 size: 15 residues. Trimming cost V 1 base and J 2 bases, with 7 bases left between them. This clone occurred once. This specimen was CD4+ or CD8+ T cells sorted from blood, taken in a trial of the OX40 agonist ivuxolimab. This chain joins TRBV5-1 and TRBJ2-6; D remains ambiguous. The sequence was collected from an adult with an advanced solid tumor such as melanoma, head and neck, liver or kidney cancer. This CDR3 reads CASSLPAPGANVLTF. In nucleotides, the CDR3 is TGCGCCAGCAGCTTGCCTGCTCCTGGGGCCAACGTCCTGACTTTC. The full variable domain, completed using reference TRBV5-1 and TRBJ2-6, is KAGVTQTPRYLIKTRGQQVTLSCSPISGHRSVSWYQQTPGQGLQFLFEYFSETQRNKGNFPGRFSGRQFSNSRSEMNVSTLELGDSALYLCASSLPAPGANVLTFGAGSRLTVL.